A selection of T cell receptor beta chains follows, all from one sample in a study of T cell responses to AZD1222 COVID-19 vaccine. Libraries were prepared by immunoSEQ multiplex PCR; TCRdb keeps only in-frame clonotypes and omits some of them. Among some 25,000 clones listed, 86% were seen once. This specimen was peripheral blood, taken 28 days after the second AZD1222 dose. Receptors originate from an adult who received the AZD1222 COVID-19 vaccine. CDR3s include the opening cysteine and the closing phenylalanine or tryptophan. Fields, in order: V gene, clone size, D gene, J gene, CDR3 DNA, CDR3 protein. D genes are given only for firm matches. A row's size may be missing; if present it is once, few, many or a size class.

>TRBV9|NA|NA|TRBJ1-2
TGTGCCAGCAGCGTAGCAGGGACCCCTAACTATGGCTACACCTTC
CASSVAGTPNYGYTF
>TRBV6-6|NA|NA|TRBJ1-1
TGTGCCAGCAGGGGAGGTTCGGCCAACACTGAAGCTTTCTTT
CASRGGSANTEAFF
>TRBV5-4|NA|NA|TRBJ2-4
TGTGCCAGCAGCTTGAGACAGTCGGCCTCAAACATTCAGTACTTC
CASSLRQSASNIQYF
>TRBV11-3|NA|NA|TRBJ2-5
TGTGCCAGCAGCTTGGCAGGGGCAGAGACCCAGTACTTC
CASSLAGAETQYF
>TRBV28|NA|NA|TRBJ2-5
TGTGCCAGCAGTTTAAGCGCGGGGGCAGGGGAGACCCAGTACTTC
CASSLSAGAGETQYF
>TRBV6-5|NA|NA|TRBJ2-5
TGTGCCGTACAGGGTGTCGGGGAGACCCAGTACTTC
CAVQGVGETQYF
>TRBV10-3|NA|TRBD2|TRBJ2-5
TGTGCCATCAGTGGGACTAGCGGGGGGGAAGAGACCCAGTACTTC
CAISGTSGGEETQYF
>TRBV11-2|NA|TRBD2|TRBJ2-5
TGTGCCAGCAGCTTAGACAGCGGGGGGTCCCAGTACTTC
CASSLDSGGSQYF
>TRBV27|NA|TRBD1|TRBJ1-6
TGTGCCAGCAGTTTATTCTATGGGACAGACAGCTCCTATAATTCACCCCTCCACTTT
CASSLFYGTDSSYNSPLHF
>TRBV10-1|NA|NA|TRBJ2-3
TGCGCCAGCAGTGGCAGCGGAACCACAGATACGCAGTATTTT
CASSGSGTTDTQYF
>TRBV4-1|NA|TRBD2|TRBJ2-7
TGCGCCAGCAGTTCACCCGGGACTAGCCCCGACGAGCAGTACTTC
CASSSPGTSPDEQYF
>TRBV5-1|NA|NA|TRBJ2-3
TGCGCCAGCAGCTTAAAGGGGTCTGACACAGATACGCAGTATTTT
CASSLKGSDTDTQYF
>TRBV28|NA|NA|TRBJ2-1
TGTGCCAGCAGTCTTGACTTAGGCAATGGAAATGAGCAGTTCTTC
CASSLDLGNGNEQFF
>TRBV7-3|NA|TRBD2|TRBJ2-7
TGTGCCAGCAGCTTAGGCCTAGCGGGGATGTACGAGCAGTACTTC
CASSLGLAGMYEQYF
>TRBV7-2|few|NA|TRBJ1-2
TGTGCCAGCAGCCCACAGGCCTCGAATTACTATGGCTACACCTTC
CASSPQASNYYGYTF
>TRBV11-2|NA|NA|TRBJ2-7
TGTGCCAGCAGCTCCTCAGGGTTTGGAGAGCAGTACTTC
CASSSSGFGEQYF
>TRBV12-3/TRBV12-4|NA|NA|TRBJ2-1
TGTGCCAGCAGTTTCGGATCCCGAAATGAGCAGTTCTTC
CASSFGSRNEQFF
>TRBV3-1/TRBV3-2|NA|NA|TRBJ1-2
TGTGCCAGCAGCCAAACAGGCTCTTATGGCTACACCTTC
CASSQTGSYGYTF
>TRBV7-3|NA|TRBD1|TRBJ2-1
TGTGCCAGCAGCCATCAGGGGGCCTACAATGAGCAGTTCTTC
CASSHQGAYNEQFF
>TRBV5-4|NA|NA|TRBJ1-2
TGTGCCAGCAGCCATCCAAGCTATGGCTACACCTTC
CASSHPSYGYTF
>TRBV20-1|NA|NA|TRBJ2-7
TGCAGTACCGTTTCGAACTACGAGCAGTACTTC
CSTVSNYEQYF
>TRBV30|NA|TRBD1|TRBJ1-5
TGTGCCTGGAGGGGGGACAGTCCAAATCAGCCCCAGCATTTT
CAWRGDSPNQPQHF
>TRBV27|NA|NA|TRBJ2-1
TGTGCCAGCAGTTTTACGGGAGCCTACAATGAGCAGTTCTTC
CASSFTGAYNEQFF
>TRBV7-2|NA|TRBD2|TRBJ2-7
TGTGCCAGCAGCGGGACTAGCGGGGCCTCCTACGAGCAGTACTTC
CASSGTSGASYEQYF
>TRBV24-1|NA|NA|TRBJ1-1
TGTGCCACCAGTGCGTCCGGGGCTCGGAACACTGAAGCTTTCTTT
CATSASGARNTEAFF
>TRBV5-1|NA|NA|TRBJ2-5
TGCGCCAGCAGGGGCCAAGAGACCCAGTACTTC
CASRGQETQYF
>TRBV10-3|NA|NA|TRBJ2-3
TGTGCCATCAGAGATGGGGCTGGAGGAGATACGCAGTATTTT
CAIRDGAGGDTQYF
>TRBV5-1|NA|TRBD2|TRBJ2-3
TGCGCCAGCAGCAATAGCGGGGCCCCCACAGATACGCAGTATTTT
CASSNSGAPTDTQYF
>TRBV6-5|NA|NA|TRBJ2-2
TGTGCCAGCCCGCCCCGGGGAGGAACCGGGGAGCTGTTTTTT
CASPPRGGTGELFF
>TRBV5-4|NA|TRBD1|TRBJ2-2
TGTGCCAGCAGCCGGGGACAGGCGAACACCGGGGAGCTGTTTTTT
CASSRGQANTGELFF
>TRBV5-5|NA|TRBD1|TRBJ2-7
TGTGCCAGCAGCAGGGGACAGGGATACGAGCAGTACTTC
CASSRGQGYEQYF
>TRBV5-1|once|TRBD2|TRBJ2-1
TGCGCCAGCAGCTTGGGGACTAGCCCTACCTACAATGAGCAGTTCTTC
CASSLGTSPTYNEQFF
>TRBV5-1|once|TRBD2|TRBJ2-2
TGCGCCAGCAGCTTGGCACCTAGCGGGGGAAACACCGGGGAGCTGTTTTTT
CASSLAPSGGNTGELFF
>TRBV29-1|NA|NA|TRBJ1-2
TGCAGCGTTGACCAGGGCGATTATGGCTACACCTTC
CSVDQGDYGYTF
>TRBV28|NA|NA|TRBJ1-4
TGTGCCAGCAGTTTTAGTGGGTATAGAGAAAAACTGTTTTTT
CASSFSGYREKLFF
>TRBV30|NA|TRBD1|TRBJ1-3
TGTGCCTGGAGTAACGTCCCGGGACAGGGCACCATATATTTT
CAWSNVPGQGTIYF
>TRBV18|NA|NA|TRBJ1-6
TGTGCCAGCTCACCACAGAGGGTGTCGGCCGGTAATTCACCCCTCCACTTT
CASSPQRVSAGNSPLHF
>TRBV27|NA|NA|TRBJ1-6
TGTGCCAGCAGTTTAACAGGCGATTATTCACCCCTCCACTTT
CASSLTGDYSPLHF
>TRBV3-1/TRBV3-2|NA|TRBD1|TRBJ1-1
TGTGCCAGCAGCCAAGTAGGGGGCGAGTTCGAGGCTTTCTTT
CASSQVGGEFEAFF
>TRBV9|NA|NA|TRBJ1-6
TGTGCCAGCAGCCGGGACGGTGCGGCTCCCCTCCACTTT
CASSRDGAAPLHF
>TRBV7-2|NA|NA|TRBJ1-1
TGTGCCAGCAGCTTAGAAGGCGCTTTCTTT
CASSLEGAFF
>TRBV4-2|few|TRBD1|TRBJ2-3
TGTGCCAGCAGCCCAGGGGGCCTAGCTGATAGGGATACGCAGTATTTT
CASSPGGLADRDTQYF
>TRBV24-1|NA|TRBD2|TRBJ2-3
TGTGCCACCCAGGCCTCGCTTGGGGGACTAGCGGCTACGCAGTATTTT
CATQASLGGLAATQYF
>TRBV30|NA|NA|TRBJ2-5
TGTGCCTGGAGTGTGGGATTCCAAGAGACCCAGTACTTC
CAWSVGFQETQYF
>TRBV7-3|NA|TRBD2|TRBJ2-5
TGTGCCAGCAGCTTGAGCGGGGGGGCCGGAGAGACCCAGTACTTC
CASSLSGGAGETQYF
>TRBV19|NA|TRBD2|TRBJ2-1
TGTGCCAGTAGTGGGGCGGGGGTAAAAGAGATCGATGAGCAGTTCTTC
CASSGAGVKEIDEQFF
>TRBV5-3|NA|NA|TRBJ1-2
TGTGCCAGAGACTCAGGGCAGGGCAACTATGGCTACACCTTC
CARDSGQGNYGYTF
>TRBV9|NA|NA|TRBJ1-1
TGTGCCAGCAGCCCAGGCTCGGGTGGTGAAGCTTTCTTT
CASSPGSGGEAFF
>TRBV28|NA|TRBD1|TRBJ2-7
TGTGCCAGCAGGAACGGACAGGGTGGAATCTACGAGCAGTACTTC
CASRNGQGGIYEQYF
>TRBV29-1|NA|NA|TRBJ1-1
TGCAGCGTTGAAGATCTGGTAAGGGAAGCTTTCTTT
CSVEDLVREAFF
>TRBV6-4|NA|TRBD1|TRBJ2-5
TGTGCCAGCAGTGTCCAGACAGGGTCCATGGAGACCCAGTACTTC
CASSVQTGSMETQYF
>TRBV21-1|NA|NA|TRBJ2-7
TGTGCCAGCAGCCTTACAGGGGACTCCTACGAGCAGTACTTC
CASSLTGDSYEQYF
>TRBV12-2|NA|NA|TRBJ1-4
TGTGCAAGTCGATTACGACCGGGCCTAGCGGCTGAAAAACTGTTTTTT
CASRLRPGLAAEKLFF
>TRBV19|NA|NA|TRBJ2-1
TGTGCCAGTAGTATAGTCTCTAGTAGGCTATACAATGAGCAGTTCTTC
CASSIVSSRLYNEQFF
>TRBV29-1|few|NA|TRBJ2-5
TGCAGCGTTGCGGGGCCATCGGGGCAAGAGACCCAGTACTTC
CSVAGPSGQETQYF